The clone carrying this T cell receptor (beta chain) has only a few counts. Its antigen is not known. Methods used by the authors: Sampled TCR counts reached a median of approximately 100,000 per sample, with values ranging from roughly 20,000 to 750,000. TCRdb reprocessed the RACE reads with MiXCR, giving one entry per CDR3 protein. TCRdb, rather than the study authors, made the V and J calls. Here the sample spans around 330,000 distinct CDR3 sequences, about 5% being singletons. These data come from a study of human T cells and chemical hapten exposure. The wider study: Throughout a study of 20 to 25 weeks, patients underwent weekly scalp administration of diphenylcyclopropenone doses. The study, taken as a whole, reports: Expanded TCR counts at PT1 were positively correlated with the patch test score.

Time point indicated: pre-sensitization, week 0. The sample's treatment: therapeutic diphenylcyclopropenone sensitization with weekly scalp DPC. Samples of blood were obtained prior to the application of each patch test. The specimen was whole blood, collected in connection with sensitization to the hapten diphenylcyclopropenone (DPC). This TCR was sampled from a woman under 30 with alopecia areata. Some clones in this sample may be carry-over from other donors' samples.

CDR3 region: CASRAMEVPFVYNEQFF. The CDR3 DNA follows: TGTGCCAGTAGGGCCATGGAGGTCCCGTTTGTCTACAATGAGCAGTTCTTC. This rearrangement joins TRBV19 to TRBJ2-1; D perhaps matches TRBD2 (5 bases). The V gene lost 6 bases and the J gene lost 3 bases, with 21 bases spanning the gap. The CDR3 loop spans 17 amino acids. Per the germline V gene, CDR1 is LNHDA and CDR2 is SQIVND (reference sequence). The whole variable domain, filled in from reference TRBV19 and TRBJ2-1, reads DGGITQSPKYLFRKEGQNVTLSCEQNLNHDAMYWYRQDPGQGLRLIYYSQIVNDFQKGDIAEGYSVSREKKESFPLTVTSAQKNPTAFYLCASRAMEVPFVYNEQFFGPGTRLTVL.